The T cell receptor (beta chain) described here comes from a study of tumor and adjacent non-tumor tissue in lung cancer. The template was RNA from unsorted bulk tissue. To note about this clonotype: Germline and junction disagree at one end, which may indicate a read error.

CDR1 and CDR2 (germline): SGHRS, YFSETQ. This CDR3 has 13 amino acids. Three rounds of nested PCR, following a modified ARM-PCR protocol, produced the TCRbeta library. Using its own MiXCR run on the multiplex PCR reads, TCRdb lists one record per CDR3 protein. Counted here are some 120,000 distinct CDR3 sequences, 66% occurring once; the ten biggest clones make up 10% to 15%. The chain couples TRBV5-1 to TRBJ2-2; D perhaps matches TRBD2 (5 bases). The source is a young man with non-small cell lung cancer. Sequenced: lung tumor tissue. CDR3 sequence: CASSSTQTGELFF. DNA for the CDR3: TGCGCCAGCAGCTCGACTCAGACCGGGGAGTTGTTTTTT.